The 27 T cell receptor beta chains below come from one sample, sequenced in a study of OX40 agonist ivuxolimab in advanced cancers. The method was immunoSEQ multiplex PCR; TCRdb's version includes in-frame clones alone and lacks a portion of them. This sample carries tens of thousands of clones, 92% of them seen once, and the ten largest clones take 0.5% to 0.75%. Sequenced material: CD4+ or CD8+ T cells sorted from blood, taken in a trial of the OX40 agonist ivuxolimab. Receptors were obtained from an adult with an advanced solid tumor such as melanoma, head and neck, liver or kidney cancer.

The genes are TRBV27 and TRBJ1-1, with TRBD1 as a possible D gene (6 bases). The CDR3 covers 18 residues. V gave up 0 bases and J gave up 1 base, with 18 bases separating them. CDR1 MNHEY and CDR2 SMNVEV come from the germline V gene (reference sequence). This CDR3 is CASSLSFRVTGSNTEAFF. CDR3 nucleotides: TGTGCCAGCAGTTTATCGTTTCGGGTTACAGGGTCGAACACTGAAGCTTTCTTT.

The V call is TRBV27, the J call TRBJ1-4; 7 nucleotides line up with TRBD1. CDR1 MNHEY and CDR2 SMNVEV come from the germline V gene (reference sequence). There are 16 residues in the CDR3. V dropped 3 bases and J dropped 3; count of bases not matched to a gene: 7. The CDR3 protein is CASSFRTGGANEKLFF. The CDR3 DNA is TGTGCCAGCAGTTTCCGGACAGGCGGGGCTAATGAAAAACTGTTTTTT. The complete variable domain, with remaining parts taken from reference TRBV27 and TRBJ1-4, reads EAQVTQNPRYLITVTGKKLTVTCSQNMNHEYMSWYRQDPGLGLRQIYYSMNVEVTDKGDVPEGYKVSRKEKRNFPLILESPSPNQTSLYFCASSFRTGGANEKLFFGSGTQLSVL.

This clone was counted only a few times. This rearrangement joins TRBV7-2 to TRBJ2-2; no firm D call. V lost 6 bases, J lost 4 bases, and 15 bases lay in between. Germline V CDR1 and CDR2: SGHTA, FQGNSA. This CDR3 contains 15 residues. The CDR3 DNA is TGTGCCAGCAGATTTAGTACGGCGGCCACCGGGGAGCTGTTTTTT. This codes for CASRFSTAATGELFF.

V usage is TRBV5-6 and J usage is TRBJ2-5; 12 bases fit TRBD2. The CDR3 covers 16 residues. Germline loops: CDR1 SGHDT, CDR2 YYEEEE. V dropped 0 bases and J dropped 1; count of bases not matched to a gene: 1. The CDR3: CASSLGLAGAQETQYF. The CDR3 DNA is TGTGCCAGCAGCTTGGGACTAGCGGGGGCCCAAGAGACCCAGTACTTC.

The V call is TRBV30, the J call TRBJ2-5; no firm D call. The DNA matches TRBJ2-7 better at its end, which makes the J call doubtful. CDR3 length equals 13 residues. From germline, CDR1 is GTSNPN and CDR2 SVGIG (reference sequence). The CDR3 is CAWRALGTLEQYF. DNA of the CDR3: TGTGCCTGGAGGGCTCTTGGAACGCTCGAGCAGTACTTC.

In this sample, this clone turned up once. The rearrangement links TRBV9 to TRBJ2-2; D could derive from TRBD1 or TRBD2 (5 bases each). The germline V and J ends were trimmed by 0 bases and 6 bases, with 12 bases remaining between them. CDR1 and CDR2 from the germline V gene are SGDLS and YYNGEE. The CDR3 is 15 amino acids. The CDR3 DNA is TGTGCCAGCAGCGTAGATCTTGGGGGTTCCGGGGAGCTGTTTTTT. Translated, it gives CASSVDLGGSGELFF.

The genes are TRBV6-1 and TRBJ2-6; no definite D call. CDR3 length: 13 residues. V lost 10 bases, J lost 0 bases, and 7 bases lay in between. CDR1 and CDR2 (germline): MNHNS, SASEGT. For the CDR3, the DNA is TGTGCCACACATAACTCTGGGGCCAACGTCCTGACTTTC. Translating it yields CATHNSGANVLTF.

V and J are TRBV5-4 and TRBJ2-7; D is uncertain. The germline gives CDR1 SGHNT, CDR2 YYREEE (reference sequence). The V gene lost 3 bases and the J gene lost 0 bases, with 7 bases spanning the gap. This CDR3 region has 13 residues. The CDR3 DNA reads TGTGCCAGCAGCTCCAGGAGCTCCTACGAGCAGTACTTC. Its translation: CASSSRSSYEQYF. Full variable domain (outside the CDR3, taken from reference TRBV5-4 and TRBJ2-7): ETGVTQSPTHLIKTRGQQVTLRCSSQSGHNTVSWYQQALGQGPQFIFQYYREEENGRGNFPPRFSGLQFPNYSSELNVNALELDDSALYLCASSSRSSYEQYFGPGTRLTVT.

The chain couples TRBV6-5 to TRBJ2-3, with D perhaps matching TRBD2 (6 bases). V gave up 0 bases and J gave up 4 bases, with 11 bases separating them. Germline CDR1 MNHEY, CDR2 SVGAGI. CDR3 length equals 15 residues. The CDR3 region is CASSYSPGAPDTQYF. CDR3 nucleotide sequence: TGTGCCAGCAGTTACTCACCGGGAGCCCCAGATACGCAGTATTTT.

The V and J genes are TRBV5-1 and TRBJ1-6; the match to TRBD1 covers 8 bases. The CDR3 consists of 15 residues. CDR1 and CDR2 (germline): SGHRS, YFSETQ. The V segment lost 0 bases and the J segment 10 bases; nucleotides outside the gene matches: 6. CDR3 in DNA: TGCGCCAGCAGCTTGGACGGACAGGGTGTGTCACCCCTCCACTTT. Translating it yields CASSLDGQGVSPLHF.

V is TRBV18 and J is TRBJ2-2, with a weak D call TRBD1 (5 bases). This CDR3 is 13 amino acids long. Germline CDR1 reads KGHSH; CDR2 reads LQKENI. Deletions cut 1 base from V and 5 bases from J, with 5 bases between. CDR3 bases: TGTGCCAGCTCACCACAGGGGACCGGGGAGCTGTTTTTT. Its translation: CASSPQGTGELFF.

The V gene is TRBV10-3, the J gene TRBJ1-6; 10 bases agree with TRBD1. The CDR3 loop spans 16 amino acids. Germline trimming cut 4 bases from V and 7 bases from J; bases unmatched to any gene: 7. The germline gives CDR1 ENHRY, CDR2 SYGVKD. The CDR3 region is CAISGGQGSPNSPLHF. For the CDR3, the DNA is TGTGCCATCAGTGGGGGACAGGGGAGCCCAAATTCACCCCTCCACTTT.

As DNA, the CDR3 is TGTGCCAGCAGACGCGGGACTGGTGTTTCCTACGAGCAGTACTTC. Protein: CASRRGTGVSYEQYF. The chain joins TRBV7-2 to TRBJ2-7, with D possibly matching TRBD2 (6 bases). This CDR3 is 15 amino acids long. Trimming pared 6 bases from V and 1 base from J, leaving 16 bases between. CDR1 SGHTA and CDR2 FQGNSA come from the germline V gene. Supplemented by reference TRBV7-2 and TRBJ2-7, the full variable domain reads GAGVSQSPSNKVTEKGKDVELRCDPISGHTALYWYRQSLGQGLEFLIYFQGNSAPDKSGLPSDRFSAERTGGSVSTLTIQRTQQEDSAVYLCASRRGTGVSYEQYFGPGTRLTVT.

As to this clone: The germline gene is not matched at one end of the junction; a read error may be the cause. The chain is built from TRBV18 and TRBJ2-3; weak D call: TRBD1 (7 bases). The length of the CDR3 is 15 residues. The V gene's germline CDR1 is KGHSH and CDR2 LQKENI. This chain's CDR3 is CASSPQGTFGDTQYF. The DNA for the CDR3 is TGTGCCAGCTCGCCACAGGGGACTTTCGGAGATACGCAGTATTTT.

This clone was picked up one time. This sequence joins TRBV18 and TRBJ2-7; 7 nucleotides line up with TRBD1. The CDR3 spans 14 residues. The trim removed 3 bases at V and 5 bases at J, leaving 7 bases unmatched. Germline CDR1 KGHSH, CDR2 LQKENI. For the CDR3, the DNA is TGTGCCAGCTCACCCCAGACAGGGTCCAACGAGCAGTACTTC. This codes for CASSPQTGSNEQYF. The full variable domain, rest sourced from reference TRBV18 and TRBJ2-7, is NAGVMQNPRHLVRRRGQEARLRCSPMKGHSHVYWYRQLPEEGLKFMVYLQKENIIDESGMPKERFSAEFPKEGPSILRIQQVVRGDSAAYFCASSPQTGSNEQYFGPGTRLTVT.

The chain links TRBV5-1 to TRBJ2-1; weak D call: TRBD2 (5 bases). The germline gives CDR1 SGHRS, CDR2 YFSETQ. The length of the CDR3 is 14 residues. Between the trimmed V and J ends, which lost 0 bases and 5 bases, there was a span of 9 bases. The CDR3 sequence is CASSLVTGNNEQFF. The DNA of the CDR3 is TGCGCCAGCAGCTTGGTTACGGGAAACAATGAGCAGTTCTTC.

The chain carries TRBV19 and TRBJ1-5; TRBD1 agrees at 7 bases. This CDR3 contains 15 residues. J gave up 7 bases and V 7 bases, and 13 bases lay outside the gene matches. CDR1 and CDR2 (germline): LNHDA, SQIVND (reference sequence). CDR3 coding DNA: TGTGCCAGTACCCCACCAGGGGGTCCGATGCAGCCCCAGCATTTT. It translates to CASTPPGGPMQPQHF.

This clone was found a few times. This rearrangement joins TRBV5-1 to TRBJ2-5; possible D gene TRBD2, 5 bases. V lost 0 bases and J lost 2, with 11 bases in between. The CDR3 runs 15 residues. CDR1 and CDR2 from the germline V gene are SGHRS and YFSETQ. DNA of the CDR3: TGCGCCAGCAGCTTGGATCTAGCTTCTCAAGAGACCCAGTACTTC. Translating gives CASSLDLASQETQYF.

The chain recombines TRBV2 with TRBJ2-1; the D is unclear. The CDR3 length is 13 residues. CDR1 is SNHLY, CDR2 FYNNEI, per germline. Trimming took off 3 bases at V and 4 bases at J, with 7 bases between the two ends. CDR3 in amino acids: CASSDRLYNEQFF. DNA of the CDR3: TGTGCCAGCAGTGATCGGCTATACAATGAGCAGTTCTTC.

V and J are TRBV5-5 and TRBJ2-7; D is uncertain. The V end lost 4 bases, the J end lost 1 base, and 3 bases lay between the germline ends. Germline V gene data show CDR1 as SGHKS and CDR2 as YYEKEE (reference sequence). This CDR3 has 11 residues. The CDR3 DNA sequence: TGTGCCAGCAGCCATTCCTACGAGCAGTACTTC. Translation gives CASSHSYEQYF.

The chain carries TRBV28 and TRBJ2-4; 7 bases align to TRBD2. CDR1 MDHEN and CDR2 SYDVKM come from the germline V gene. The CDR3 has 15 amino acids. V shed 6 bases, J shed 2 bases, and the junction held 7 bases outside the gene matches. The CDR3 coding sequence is TGTGCCAGCAGCCATGGGGGGGGAACCAAAAACATTCAGTACTTC. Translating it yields CASSHGGGTKNIQYF.

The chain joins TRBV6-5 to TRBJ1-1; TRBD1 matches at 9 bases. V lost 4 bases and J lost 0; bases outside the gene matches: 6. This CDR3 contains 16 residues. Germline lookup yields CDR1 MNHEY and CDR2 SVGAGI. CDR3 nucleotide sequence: TGTGCCAGCAGTTCGCGGACAGGGGCGGTGAACACTGAAGCTTTCTTT. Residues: CASSSRTGAVNTEAFF.

The CDR3 region is CASTLSWARATFNYGYTF. In DNA form, the CDR3 reads TGTGCCAGCACCCTCTCATGGGCCCGGGCCACCTTTAACTATGGCTACACCTTC. The chain has TRBV27 and TRBJ1-2, with D unclear. This CDR3 contains 18 residues. Trimming left V 7 bases short and J 1 base short, with 25 bases between. Germline values: CDR1 MNHEY, CDR2 SMNVEV (reference sequence).

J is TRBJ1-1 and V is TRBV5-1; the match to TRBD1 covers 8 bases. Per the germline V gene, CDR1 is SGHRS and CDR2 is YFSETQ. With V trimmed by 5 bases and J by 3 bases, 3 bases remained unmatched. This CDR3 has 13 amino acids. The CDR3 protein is CASREQGDTEAFF. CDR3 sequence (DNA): TGCGCCAGCAGGGAACAGGGGGACACTGAAGCTTTCTTT. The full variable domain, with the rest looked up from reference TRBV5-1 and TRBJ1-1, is KAGVTQTPRYLIKTRGQQVTLSCSPISGHRSVSWYQQTPGQGLQFLFEYFSETQRNKGNFPGRFSGRQFSNSRSEMNVSTLELGDSALYLCASREQGDTEAFFGQGTRLTVV.

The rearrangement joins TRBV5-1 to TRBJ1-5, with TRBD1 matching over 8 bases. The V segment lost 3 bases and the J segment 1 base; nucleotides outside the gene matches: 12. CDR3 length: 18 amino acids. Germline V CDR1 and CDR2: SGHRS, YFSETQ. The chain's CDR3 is CASSSGGALEDSNQPQHF. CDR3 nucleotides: TGCGCCAGCAGCTCAGGGGGCGCGTTAGAAGACAGCAATCAGCCCCAGCATTTT.

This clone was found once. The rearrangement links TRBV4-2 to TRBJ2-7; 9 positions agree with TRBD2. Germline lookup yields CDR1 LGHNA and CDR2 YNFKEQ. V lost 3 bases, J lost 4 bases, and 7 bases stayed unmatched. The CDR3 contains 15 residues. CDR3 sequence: CASSHASLAGYEQYF. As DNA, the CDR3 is TGTGCCAGCAGCCATGCAAGCCTAGCGGGGTACGAGCAGTACTTC.

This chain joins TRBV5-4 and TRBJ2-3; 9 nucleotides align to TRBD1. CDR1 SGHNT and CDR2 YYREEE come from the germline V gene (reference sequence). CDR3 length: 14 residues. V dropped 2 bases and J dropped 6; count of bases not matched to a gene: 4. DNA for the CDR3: TGTGCCAGCAGCTTTAGGACAGGGGCCGATACGCAGTATTTT. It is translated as CASSFRTGADTQYF.